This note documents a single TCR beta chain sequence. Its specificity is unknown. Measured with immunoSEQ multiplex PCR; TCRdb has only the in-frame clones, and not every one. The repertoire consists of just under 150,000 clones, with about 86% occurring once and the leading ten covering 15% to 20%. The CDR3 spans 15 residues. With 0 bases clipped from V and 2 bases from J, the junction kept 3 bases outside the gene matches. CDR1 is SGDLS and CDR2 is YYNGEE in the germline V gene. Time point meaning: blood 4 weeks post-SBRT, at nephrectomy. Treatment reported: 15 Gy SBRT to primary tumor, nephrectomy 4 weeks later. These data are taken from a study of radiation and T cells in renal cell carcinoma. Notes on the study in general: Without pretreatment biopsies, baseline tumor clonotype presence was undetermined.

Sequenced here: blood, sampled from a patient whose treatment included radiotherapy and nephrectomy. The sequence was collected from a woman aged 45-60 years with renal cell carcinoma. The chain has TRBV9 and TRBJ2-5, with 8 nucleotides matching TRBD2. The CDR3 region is CASSVGAGVQETQYF. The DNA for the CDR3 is TGTGCCAGCAGCGTAGGAGCGGGGGTTCAAGAGACCCAGTACTTC.